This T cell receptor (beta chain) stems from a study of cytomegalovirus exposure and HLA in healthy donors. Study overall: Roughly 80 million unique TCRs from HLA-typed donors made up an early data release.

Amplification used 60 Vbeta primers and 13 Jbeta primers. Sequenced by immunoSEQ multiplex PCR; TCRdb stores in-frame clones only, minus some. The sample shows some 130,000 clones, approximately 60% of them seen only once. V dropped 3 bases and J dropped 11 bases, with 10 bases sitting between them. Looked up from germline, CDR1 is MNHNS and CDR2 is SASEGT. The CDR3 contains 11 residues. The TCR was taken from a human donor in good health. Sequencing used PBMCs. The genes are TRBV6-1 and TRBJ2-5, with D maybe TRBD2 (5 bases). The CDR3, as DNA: TGTGCCAGCAGTGACCCCTGGGAGCAGTACTTC. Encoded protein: CASSDPWEQYF.